Listed below are T cell receptor beta chains from one sample, sequenced in a study of regulatory T cells in long-lasting Graves disease. From the multiplex PCR reads, TCRdb called clonotypes with MiXCR, one entry per CDR3 protein. Of some 500,000 distinct CDR3 sequences detected, about 15% appear once; the ten largest clones hold approximately 25%. These sequences were also reported in another study, on T cells in Graves' hyperthyroidism and ophthalmopathy.

The specimen was peripheral blood mononuclear cells (PBMCs), collected at new diagnosis, from a patient treated with antithyroid drugs. The source is a middle-aged woman with Graves disease. CDR3s leave out the opening cysteine and the closing phenylalanine or tryptophan. Fields, in order: V gene, CDR3 length, CDR3 protein.

TRBV12-3/TRBV12-4,14,ASSYLGQGNTGELF
TRBV7-9,15,ASSFYRGRGGTDTQY
TRBV27,14,ASSLSATGTSYEQY
TRBV11-2,13,ASSGGGGPGNTIY
TRBV20-1,9,SALGAYEQY
TRBV2,12,ASMGGRRSTEAF
TRBV2,14,ASSEYFQYSNQPQH
TRBV12-3/TRBV12-4,12,ASSRTGISYEQY
TRBV5-4,12,ASSSTTGSSPLH
TRBV16,15,ASSQSVSSGGAYEQY
TRBV5-1,15,ASSTRGGALPPTEAF
TRBV28,13,ASSSARGPNEKLF
TRBV16,12,ASSQSVSGNTIY
TRBV11-1,13,ASSRIQGGETEAF
TRBV30,10,AWSVLGQDKV
TRBV6-1,13,ASRFGQFSNSPLH
TRBV25-1,12,ASSGPNFNSPLH
TRBV11-2,13,ASSLGGGLRDGYT
TRBV2,14,ASSESPTATNYGYT
TRBV6-1,12,ASSEMAGGGEQF
TRBV5-4,11,ASSLVQDDTQY
TRBV2,12,ASSVWQNTGELF